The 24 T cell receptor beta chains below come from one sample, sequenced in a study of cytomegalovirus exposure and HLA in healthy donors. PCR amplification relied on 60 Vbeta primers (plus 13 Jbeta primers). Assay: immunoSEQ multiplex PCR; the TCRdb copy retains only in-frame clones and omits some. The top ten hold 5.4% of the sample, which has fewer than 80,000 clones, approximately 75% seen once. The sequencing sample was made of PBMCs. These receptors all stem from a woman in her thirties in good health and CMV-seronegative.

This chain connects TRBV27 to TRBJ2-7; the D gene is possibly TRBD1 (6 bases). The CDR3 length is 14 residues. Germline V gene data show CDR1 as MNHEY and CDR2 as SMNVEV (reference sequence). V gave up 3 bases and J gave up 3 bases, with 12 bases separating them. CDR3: CASSLGAGDYEQYF. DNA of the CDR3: TGTGCCAGCAGTTTGGGGGCAGGGGACTACGAGCAGTACTTC.

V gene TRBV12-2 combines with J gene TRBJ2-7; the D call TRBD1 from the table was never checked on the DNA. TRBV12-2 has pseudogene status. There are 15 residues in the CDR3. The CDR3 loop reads CASRDRQSRSYEQYF. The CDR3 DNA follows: TGTGCAAGTCGCGATCGACAGAGCCGCTCCTACGAGCAGTACTTC.

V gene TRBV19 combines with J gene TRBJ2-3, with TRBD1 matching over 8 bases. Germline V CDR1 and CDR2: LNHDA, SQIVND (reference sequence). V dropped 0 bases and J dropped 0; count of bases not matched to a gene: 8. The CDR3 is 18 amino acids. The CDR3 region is CASSIDPLDRASTDTQYF. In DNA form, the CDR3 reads TGTGCCAGTAGTATAGACCCTTTGGACAGGGCGAGCACAGATACGCAGTATTTT.

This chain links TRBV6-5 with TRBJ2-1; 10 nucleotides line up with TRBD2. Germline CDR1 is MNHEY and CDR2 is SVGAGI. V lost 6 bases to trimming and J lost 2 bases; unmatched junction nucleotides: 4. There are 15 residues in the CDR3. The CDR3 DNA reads TGTGCCAGCAGGGATAGCGGGAGGCCCTACAATGAGCAGTTCTTC. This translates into CASRDSGRPYNEQFF.

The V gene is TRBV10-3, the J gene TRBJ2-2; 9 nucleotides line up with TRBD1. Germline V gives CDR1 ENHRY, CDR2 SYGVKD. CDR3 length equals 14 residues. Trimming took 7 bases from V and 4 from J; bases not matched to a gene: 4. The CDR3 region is CAIKGTGSTGELFF. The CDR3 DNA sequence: TGTGCCATCAAAGGGACAGGGTCCACCGGGGAGCTGTTTTTT.

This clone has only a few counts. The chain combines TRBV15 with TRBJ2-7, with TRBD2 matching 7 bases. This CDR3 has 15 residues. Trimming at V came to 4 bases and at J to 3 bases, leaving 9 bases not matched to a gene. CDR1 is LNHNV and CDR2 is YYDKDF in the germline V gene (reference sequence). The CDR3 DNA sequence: TGTGCCACCAGCAAAACCGGGACTACCCGCTACGAGCAGTACTTC. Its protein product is CATSKTGTTRYEQYF. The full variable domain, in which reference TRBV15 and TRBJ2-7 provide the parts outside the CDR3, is DAMVIQNPRYQVTQFGKPVTLSCSQTLNHNVMYWYQQKSSQAPKLLFHYYDKDFNNEADTPDNFQSRRPNTSFCFLDIRSPGLGDTAMYLCATSKTGTTRYEQYFGPGTRLTVT.

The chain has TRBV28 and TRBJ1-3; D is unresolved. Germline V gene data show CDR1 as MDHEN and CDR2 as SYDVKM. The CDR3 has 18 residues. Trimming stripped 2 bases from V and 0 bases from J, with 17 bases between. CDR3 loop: CASSLRSGAGLSGNTIYF. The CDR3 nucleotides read TGTGCCAGCAGTTTAAGGTCGGGAGCGGGCCTCTCTGGAAACACCATATATTTT.

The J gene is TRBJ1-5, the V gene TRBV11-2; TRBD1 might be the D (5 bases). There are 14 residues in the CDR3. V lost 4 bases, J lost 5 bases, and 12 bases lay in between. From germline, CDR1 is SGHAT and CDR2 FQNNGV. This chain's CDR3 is CASSSLGGDQPQHF. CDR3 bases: TGTGCCAGCAGCTCACTCGGGGGGGATCAGCCCCAGCATTTT.

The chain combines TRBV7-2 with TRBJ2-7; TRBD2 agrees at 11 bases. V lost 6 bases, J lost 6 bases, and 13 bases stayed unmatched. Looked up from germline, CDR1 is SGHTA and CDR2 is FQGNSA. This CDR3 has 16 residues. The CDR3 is CASRPITSGRTGEQYF. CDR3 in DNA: TGTGCCAGCAGACCGATTACTAGCGGGAGAACGGGCGAGCAGTACTTC.

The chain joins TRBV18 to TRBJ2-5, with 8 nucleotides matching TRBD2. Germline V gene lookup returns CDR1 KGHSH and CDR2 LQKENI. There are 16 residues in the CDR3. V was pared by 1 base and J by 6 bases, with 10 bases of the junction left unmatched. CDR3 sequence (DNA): TGTGCCAGCTCACCACAAGGGGGGACTAGTCGGCAGACCCAGTACTTC. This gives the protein CASSPQGGTSRQTQYF.

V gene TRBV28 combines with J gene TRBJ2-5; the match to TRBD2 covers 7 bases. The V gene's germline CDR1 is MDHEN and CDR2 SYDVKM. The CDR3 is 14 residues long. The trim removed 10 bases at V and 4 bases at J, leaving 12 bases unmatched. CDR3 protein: CATKEAGSPETQYF. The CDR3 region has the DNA TGTGCCACTAAGGAAGCGGGGAGCCCAGAGACCCAGTACTTC.

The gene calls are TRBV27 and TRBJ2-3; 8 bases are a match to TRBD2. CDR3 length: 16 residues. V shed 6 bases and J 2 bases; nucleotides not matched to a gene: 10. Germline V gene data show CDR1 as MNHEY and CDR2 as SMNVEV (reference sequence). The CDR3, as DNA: TGTGCCAGCAGCCTACCGGGAGGGCACCACACAGATACGCAGTATTTT. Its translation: CASSLPGGHHTDTQYF.

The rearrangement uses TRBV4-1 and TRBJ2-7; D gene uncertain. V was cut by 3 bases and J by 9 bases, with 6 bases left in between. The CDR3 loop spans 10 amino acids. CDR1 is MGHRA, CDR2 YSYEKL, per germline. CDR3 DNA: TGCGCCAGCAGCCATGAGGCGCAGTACGTC. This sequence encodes CASSHEAQYV.

Written as DNA, the CDR3 is TGCGCCAGCAGTGACGGGGACAGCCGCTCCTACGAGCAGTACTTC. It yields the protein CASSDGDSRSYEQYF. The V and J genes are TRBV10-1 and TRBJ2-5; 7 bases fit TRBD1. TRBJ2-7 matches the DNA end more closely, so the J call is doubtful. This CDR3 is 15 amino acids long. The germline V gene encodes CDR1 WNHNN and CDR2 SYGVQD (reference sequence).

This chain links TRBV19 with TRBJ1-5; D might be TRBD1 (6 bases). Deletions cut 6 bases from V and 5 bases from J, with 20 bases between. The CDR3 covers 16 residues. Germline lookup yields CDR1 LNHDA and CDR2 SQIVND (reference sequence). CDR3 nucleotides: TGTGCCAGTAGCAACTGGGGGCCTACTGGGGATCAGCCCCAGCATTTT. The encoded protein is CASSNWGPTGDQPQHF.

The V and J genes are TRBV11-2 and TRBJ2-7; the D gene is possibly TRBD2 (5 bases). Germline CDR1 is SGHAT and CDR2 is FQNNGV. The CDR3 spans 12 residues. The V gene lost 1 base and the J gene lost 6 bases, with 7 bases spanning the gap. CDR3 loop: CASSLGGREQYV. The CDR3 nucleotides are TGTGCCAGCAGCTTAGGCGGGCGCGAGCAGTACGTC.

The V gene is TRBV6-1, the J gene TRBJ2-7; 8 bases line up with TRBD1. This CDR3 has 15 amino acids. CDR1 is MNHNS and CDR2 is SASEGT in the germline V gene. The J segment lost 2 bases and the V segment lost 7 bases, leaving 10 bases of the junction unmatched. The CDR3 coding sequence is TGTGCCAGCACTCCGGGGACAGGTGCTACCTACGAGCAGTACGTC. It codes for CASTPGTGATYEQYV.

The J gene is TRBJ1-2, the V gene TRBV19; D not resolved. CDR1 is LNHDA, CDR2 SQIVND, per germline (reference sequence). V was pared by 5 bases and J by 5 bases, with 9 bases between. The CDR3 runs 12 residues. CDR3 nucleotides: TGTGCCAGTAGTGAAGGACTATATGGCTACACCTTC. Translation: CASSEGLYGYTF.

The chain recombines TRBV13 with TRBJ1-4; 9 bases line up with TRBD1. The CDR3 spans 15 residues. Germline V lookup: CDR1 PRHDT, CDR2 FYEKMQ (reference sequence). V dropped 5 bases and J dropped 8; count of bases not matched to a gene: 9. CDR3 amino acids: CASSLTGQGGEKLFF. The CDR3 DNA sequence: TGTGCCAGCAGCCTGACGGGACAGGGAGGGGAAAAACTGTTTTTT. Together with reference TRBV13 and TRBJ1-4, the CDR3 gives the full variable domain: AAGVIQSPRHLIKEKRETATLKCYPIPRHDTVYWYQQGPGQDPQFLISFYEKMQSDKGSIPDRFSAQQFSDYHSELNMSSLELGDSALYFCASSLTGQGGEKLFFGSGTQLSVL.

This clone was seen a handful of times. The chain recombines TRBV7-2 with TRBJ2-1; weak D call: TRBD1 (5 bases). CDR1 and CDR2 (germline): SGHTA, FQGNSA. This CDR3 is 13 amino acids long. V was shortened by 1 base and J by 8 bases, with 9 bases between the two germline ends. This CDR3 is CASSLDLGDEQFF. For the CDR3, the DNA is TGTGCCAGCAGCTTAGATCTAGGGGATGAGCAGTTCTTC.

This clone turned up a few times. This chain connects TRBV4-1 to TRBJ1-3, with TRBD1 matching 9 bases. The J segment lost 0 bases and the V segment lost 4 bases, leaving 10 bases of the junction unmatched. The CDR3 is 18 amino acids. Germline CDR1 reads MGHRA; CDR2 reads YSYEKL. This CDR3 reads CASSPGTGTIHSGNTIYF. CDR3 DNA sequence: TGCGCCAGCAGCCCCGGGACAGGGACAATCCACTCTGGAAACACCATATATTTT.

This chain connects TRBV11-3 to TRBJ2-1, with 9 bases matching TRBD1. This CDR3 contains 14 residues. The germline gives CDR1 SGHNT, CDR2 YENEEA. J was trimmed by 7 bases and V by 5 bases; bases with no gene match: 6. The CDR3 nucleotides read TGTGCCAGCAGCACCCGACAGGGGGATAATGAGCAGTTCTTC. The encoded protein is CASSTRQGDNEQFF. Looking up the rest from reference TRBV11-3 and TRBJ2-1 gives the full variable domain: EAGVVQSPRYKIIEKKQPVAFWCNPISGHNTLYWYLQNLGQGPELLIRYENEEAVDDSQLPKDRFSAERLKGVDSTLKIQPAELGDSAVYLCASSTRQGDNEQFFGPGTRLTVL.

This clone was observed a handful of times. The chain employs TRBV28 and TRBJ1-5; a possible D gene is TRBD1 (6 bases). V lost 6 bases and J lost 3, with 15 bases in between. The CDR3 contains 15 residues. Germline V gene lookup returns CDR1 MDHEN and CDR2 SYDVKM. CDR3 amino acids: CASSGLQGSNQPQHF. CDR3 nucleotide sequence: TGTGCCAGCAGCGGCCTACAGGGTTCCAATCAGCCCCAGCATTTT.

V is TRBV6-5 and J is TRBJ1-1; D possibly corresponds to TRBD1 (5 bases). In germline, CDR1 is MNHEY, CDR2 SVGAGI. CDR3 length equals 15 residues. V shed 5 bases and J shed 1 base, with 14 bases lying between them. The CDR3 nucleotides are TGTGCCAGCAGTGCCCGACAGTGGAGGAACACTGAAGCTTTCTTT. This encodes CASSARQWRNTEAFF.